Presented here are 30 T cell receptor beta chains from one specimen sequenced in a study of blood T cell repertoires in COVID-19. Clones were read by immunoSEQ multiplex PCR, and TCRdb kept only the in-frame ones, dropping some. Of 180,000 or so clones listed, roughly 82% are singletons. Material: PBMCs or T cells enriched from blood (not recorded which). These receptors all stem from a woman aged 30 to 39 who had recovered from COVID-19.

This chain's CDR3 is CASSGSSGETQYF. CDR3 DNA: TGTGCCAGTAGCGGGAGTAGTGGGGAGACCCAGTACTTC. The chain has TRBV19 and TRBJ2-5, with D possibly being TRBD2 (6 bases). The V end lost 6 bases, the J end lost 5 bases, and 13 bases lay between the germline ends. This CDR3 region has 13 residues. The germline CDR1 and CDR2 sequences are LNHDA and SQIVND (reference sequence).

This clone was counted a few times. This sequence joins TRBV3-1 (or the pseudogene TRBV3-2) and TRBJ2-7; D is uncertain. Looked up from germline, CDR1 is LGHDT and CDR2 is YNNKEL (reference sequence). CDR3 length: 12 residues. Trimming cost V 1 base and J 6 bases, with 7 bases left between them. CDR3 region: CASSQVPSEQYF. In DNA, the CDR3 is TGTGCCAGCAGCCAAGTTCCATCCGAGCAGTACTTC.

This clone was observed once. The chain joins TRBV28 to TRBJ2-7; a weak D match, TRBD2 (6 bases). CDR3 size: 14 residues. CDR1 is MDHEN and CDR2 is SYDVKM in the germline V gene. The germline V and J ends were trimmed by 5 bases and 0 bases, with 11 bases remaining between them. CDR3 sequence: CASSERETSYEQYF. In DNA form, the CDR3 reads TGTGCCAGCAGTGAACGGGAGACCTCCTACGAGCAGTACTTC.

The chain links TRBV23-1 to TRBJ2-6; D remains ambiguous. TRBV23-1 falls under the ORF class, with uncertain function. Trimming cost V 7 bases and J 0 bases, with 19 bases left between them. The CDR3 covers 18 residues. CDR3 protein: CASIAPVADASGANVLTF. CDR3 nucleotides: TGCGCCAGCATTGCCCCCGTAGCAGACGCCTCTGGGGCCAACGTCCTGACTTTC.

The chain uses TRBV18 and TRBJ1-4; TRBD1 matches 8 bases. J lost 3 bases, V lost 2 bases, and 11 bases had no gene match. The CDR3 is 18 residues long. CDR1 is KGHSH, CDR2 LQKENI, per germline. CDR3: CASSPRLQGALSNEKLFF. DNA for the CDR3: TGTGCCAGCTCACCAAGGTTGCAGGGGGCCCTCTCTAATGAAAAACTGTTTTTT.

This sequence joins TRBV29-1 and TRBJ1-1; tentatively, D is TRBD1 (6 bases). Trimming stripped 1 base from V and 11 bases from J, with 20 bases between. From germline, CDR1 is SQVTM and CDR2 ANQGSEA. The CDR3 spans 14 residues. The CDR3 DNA reads as TGCAGCGTTGAAGGTTTTATAGGACAGTTGAACGCTTTCTTT. Amino acid sequence: CSVEGFIGQLNAFF. Full variable domain (outside the CDR3, taken from reference TRBV29-1 and TRBJ1-1): SAVISQKPSRDICQRGTSLTIQCQVDSQVTMMFWYRQQPGQSLTLIATANQGSEATYESGFVIDKFPISRPNLTFSTLTVSNMSPEDSSIYLCSVEGFIGQLNAFFGQGTRLTVV.

This chain joins TRBV9 and TRBJ2-7; 13 bases fit TRBD2. This CDR3 is 16 amino acids long. In germline, CDR1 is SGDLS, CDR2 YYNGEE. Losses at the gene ends were 0 bases for V and 0 bases for J; bases not matched to a gene: 0. The CDR3 here is CASSVGTSGSSYEQYF. The CDR3 coding sequence is TGTGCCAGCAGCGTAGGGACTAGCGGGAGCTCCTACGAGCAGTACTTC.

This rearrangement joins TRBV5-1 to TRBJ2-3, with TRBD1 matching 7 bases. The CDR3 is 16 residues long. CDR1 is SGHRS and CDR2 is YFSETQ in the germline V gene. Germline trimming cut 4 bases from V and 2 bases from J; bases unmatched to any gene: 10. The CDR3: CASSLGLGGNTDTQYF. The CDR3 DNA reads as TGCGCCAGCAGCCTTGGATTAGGGGGCAACACAGATACGCAGTATTTT.

In its sample, this clone was seen once. This chain uses TRBV27 with TRBJ2-3; D is unresolved. The germline V gene encodes CDR1 MNHEY and CDR2 SMNVEV (reference sequence). The V end lost 6 bases, the J end lost 0 bases, and 7 bases lay between the germline ends. This CDR3 comprises 13 residues. CDR3 in amino acids: CASRQISTDTQYF. In nucleotides, the CDR3 is TGTGCCAGCAGACAAATCAGCACAGATACGCAGTATTTT.

The rearrangement joins TRBV27 to TRBJ2-6; TRBD1 aligns across 8 bases. The CDR3 sequence is 16 residues long. The V segment lost 4 bases and the J segment 8 bases; nucleotides outside the gene matches: 10. The germline gives CDR1 MNHEY, CDR2 SMNVEV (reference sequence). The CDR3 DNA follows: TGTGCCAGCAGTTCCACCGGGACAGGTACTCCCAACGTCCTGACTTTC. Its translation: CASSSTGTGTPNVLTF.

The chain joins TRBV18 to TRBJ2-7; the D is unclear. Trimming removed 0 bases at V and 1 base at J, with 7 bases between. This CDR3 spans 14 amino acids. Germline V CDR1 and CDR2: KGHSH, LQKENI. CDR3 amino acids: CASSPPSSSYEQYF. The DNA for the CDR3 is TGTGCCAGCTCACCACCATCGTCTTCCTACGAGCAGTACTTC.

V and J are TRBV7-2 and TRBJ2-3, with 9 positions matching TRBD1. V trimming: 3 bases; J trimming: 3 bases; junction bases outside the gene matches: 7. Germline V gives CDR1 SGHTA, CDR2 FQGNSA. The CDR3 totals 16 residues. The CDR3 sequence: CASSLAHRGRTDTQYF. The CDR3 bases are TGTGCCAGCAGCTTGGCTCACAGGGGGCGAACAGATACGCAGTATTTT. The full variable domain, rest sourced from reference TRBV7-2 and TRBJ2-3, is GAGVSQSPSNKVTEKGKDVELRCDPISGHTALYWYRQSLGQGLEFLIYFQGNSAPDKSGLPSDRFSAERTGGSVSTLTIQRTQQEDSAVYLCASSLAHRGRTDTQYFGPGTRLTVL.

This rearrangement joins TRBV28 to TRBJ1-5; D not certain. The CDR3 has 11 residues. Trimming removed 6 bases at V and 5 bases at J, with 5 bases between. Looked up from germline, CDR1 is MDHEN and CDR2 is SYDVKM. The CDR3 bases are TGTGCCAGCAGGGGCGATCAGCCCCAGCATTTT. Translated: CASRGDQPQHF.

This chain connects TRBV4-1 to TRBJ2-2; a possible D gene is TRBD2 (6 bases). The CDR3 sequence is 18 residues long. The germline V gene has CDR1 MGHRA and CDR2 YSYEKL. V dropped 1 base and J dropped 4 bases, with 19 bases sitting between them. CDR3 DNA: TGCGCCAGCAGCCAAGGGGGGGTAGGCCTTACGAGCACCGGGGAGCTGTTTTTT. Translated: CASSQGGVGLTSTGELFF.

V gene TRBV25-1 combines with J gene TRBJ2-7; 9 bases are a match to TRBD1. The J segment lost 4 bases and the V segment lost 3 bases, leaving 4 bases of the junction unmatched. Per the germline V gene, CDR1 is MGHDK and CDR2 is SYGVNS. The CDR3 covers 14 residues. CDR3 loop: CASSDTTGGYEQYF. The CDR3 coding sequence is TGTGCCAGCAGTGACACGACAGGGGGGTACGAGCAGTACTTC.

The gene calls are TRBV5-6 and TRBJ2-7, with D uncertain. Trimming removed 0 bases at V and 5 bases at J, with 9 bases between. The CDR3 runs to 13 residues. Germline V gene data show CDR1 as SGHDT and CDR2 as YYEEEE. The CDR3 DNA follows: TGTGCCAGCAGCTTGGGAGACGACAACGAGCAGTACTTC. Amino acid sequence: CASSLGDDNEQYF.

This clone showed up just a few times. V usage is TRBV6-5 and J usage is TRBJ1-2; 8 positions match TRBD1. J gave up 4 bases and V 2 bases, and 9 bases lay outside the gene matches. CDR1 is MNHEY, CDR2 SVGAGI, per germline. This CDR3 has 16 residues. The CDR3 here is CASSYTRTGKIYGYTF. Here the CDR3 DNA reads TGTGCCAGCAGTTACACCCGGACAGGGAAAATCTATGGCTACACCTTC.

The chain has TRBV24-1 and TRBJ2-1; TRBD1 is a possible D gene (6 bases). From germline, CDR1 is KGHDR and CDR2 SFDVKD. V lost 9 bases and J 0 bases, leaving 8 bases between the germline ends. This CDR3 contains 13 residues. The CDR3 nucleotides read TGTGCCACCGGGGGCAGCTCCTACAATGAGCAGTTCTTC. Residues: CATGGSSYNEQFF.

The rearrangement uses TRBV5-1 and TRBJ2-1; TRBD2 agrees at 7 bases. From germline, CDR1 is SGHRS and CDR2 YFSETQ. The length of the CDR3 is 15 residues. V was pared by 0 bases and J by 8 bases, with 8 bases of the junction left unmatched. The CDR3 region is CASSLVGLTGDEQFF. Here the CDR3 DNA reads TGCGCCAGCAGCTTGGTGGGACTAACGGGAGATGAGCAGTTCTTC.

The V call is TRBV27, the J call TRBJ1-3; D not certain. Germline V gives CDR1 MNHEY, CDR2 SMNVEV (reference sequence). CDR3 size: 13 residues. V lost 6 bases to trimming and J lost 7 bases, with 13 bases between them. The CDR3 nucleotides are TGTGCCAGCAGACCACAAGGCGGGAACACCATATATTTT. Translating it yields CASRPQGGNTIYF.

Comment on this clone: One end of the junction is discordant with germline, which a read error may explain. The V and J genes are TRBV18 and TRBJ2-1; no clear D gene. Germline V gives CDR1 KGHSH, CDR2 LQKENI. This CDR3 comprises 13 residues. Here the CDR3 DNA reads TGTGCCAGCTCACCACCTCCCTACAGTGAGCAGTTCTTC. This encodes CASSPPPYSEQFF.

The chain employs TRBV12-3 or TRBV12-4 and TRBJ2-7; D gene unclear. This CDR3 is built from 13 residues. V was trimmed by 6 bases and J by 2 bases, leaving 11 bases between them. DNA of the CDR3: TGTGCCAGCAGCCCCACGGTCCCCTACGAGCAGTACTTC. Translation: CASSPTVPYEQYF.

This chain links TRBV2 with TRBJ2-7; 10 bases are shared with TRBD2. Germline loops: CDR1 SNHLY, CDR2 FYNNEI. After removal of 4 bases from V and 3 bases from J, the junction contained 3 bases not matched to a gene. CDR3 size: 14 residues. The CDR3 nucleotides are TGTGCCAGCAGTGCACCTAGCGGGGGCTACGAGCAGTACTTC. Translating it yields CASSAPSGGYEQYF. The full variable domain, in which reference TRBV2 and TRBJ2-7 provide the parts outside the CDR3, is EPEVTQTPSHQVTQMGQEVILRCVPISNHLYFYWYRQILGQKVEFLVSFYNNEISEKSEIFDDQFSVERPDGSNFTLKIRSTKLEDSAMYFCASSAPSGGYEQYFGPGTRLTVT.

The gene calls are TRBV30 and TRBJ1-1; no reliable D call. Germline V gene sequence: CDR1 GTSNPN, CDR2 SVGIG (reference sequence). Trimming removed 4 bases at V and 0 bases at J, with 9 bases between. The CDR3 is 13 residues long. The CDR3 sequence is CAWKNGLNTEAFF. DNA for the CDR3: TGTGCCTGGAAAAATGGCTTGAACACTGAAGCTTTCTTT.

With regard to this clone: At one end the junction does not follow the germline gene, possibly because of a read error. V usage is TRBV27 and J usage is TRBJ2-5; D is perhaps TRBD2 (6 bases). CDR1 and CDR2 (germline): MNHEY, SMNVEV (reference sequence). The CDR3 has 14 amino acids. The CDR3 DNA is TGTGCCAGCAGTTTATCGGGAGGACAAGGGACCCAGTACTTC. Residues: CASSLSGGQGTQYF.

This chain's CDR3 is CASSLGQGIETQYF. The CDR3 nucleotides are TGTGCCAGCAGCTTGGGACAGGGGATAGAGACCCAGTACTTC. V usage is TRBV7-8 and J usage is TRBJ2-5, with 10 bases fitting TRBD1. The CDR3 is made up of 14 amino acids. Germline-derived CDR1 and CDR2 are SGHVS and FQNEAQ. V gave up 3 bases and J gave up 4 bases; unmatched junction bases: 2. The entire variable domain, with the rest obtained from reference TRBV7-8 and TRBJ2-5, is as follows: GAGVSQSPRYKVAKRGQDVALRCDPISGHVSLFWYQQALGQGPEFLTYFQNEAQLDKSGLPSDRFFAERPEGSVSTLKIQRTQQEDSAVYLCASSLGQGIETQYFGPGTRLLVL.

This clone was observed once. This chain joins TRBV18 and TRBJ1-1, with a tentative D call TRBD1 (6 bases). The germline V gene has CDR1 KGHSH and CDR2 LQKENI. The CDR3 covers 17 residues. Trimming shortened V by 0 bases and J by 3 bases, and 17 bases separated the two germline ends. The CDR3 protein is CASSPPRGWRGDTEAFF. The CDR3 DNA reads TGTGCCAGCTCACCACCCAGGGGATGGCGGGGGGACACTGAAGCTTTCTTT.

V and J are TRBV2 and TRBJ2-7; TRBD2 aligns across 10 bases. Per the germline V gene, CDR1 is SNHLY and CDR2 is FYNNEI. V was clipped by 8 bases and J by 4 bases; unmatched bases: 8. The CDR3 is 14 residues long. CDR3 coding DNA: TGTGCCAGCGGGTGGGCTAGCGGGGGATACGAGCAGTACTTC. It is translated as CASGWASGGYEQYF.

The V gene is TRBV19, the J gene TRBJ1-1, with TRBD1 matching 7 bases. From germline, CDR1 is LNHDA and CDR2 SQIVND (reference sequence). V dropped 10 bases and J dropped 5; count of bases not matched to a gene: 7. The CDR3 loop spans 12 amino acids. DNA for the CDR3: TGTGCCACTGAGACAGGGAGTACTGAAGCTTTCTTT. Amino acid sequence: CATETGSTEAFF. Full variable domain (missing parts from reference TRBV19 and TRBJ1-1): DGGITQSPKYLFRKEGQNVTLSCEQNLNHDAMYWYRQDPGQGLRLIYYSQIVNDFQKGDIAEGYSVSREKKESFPLTVTSAQKNPTAFYLCATETGSTEAFFGQGTRLTVV.

The chain employs TRBV23-1 and TRBJ2-2, with 7 bases fitting TRBD2. TRBV23-1 is marked as an open reading frame, function uncertain. V lost 6 bases to trimming and J lost 5 bases; unmatched junction nucleotides: 18. The CDR3 runs 18 residues. This CDR3 is CASRGGRAYPEGTGELFF. CDR3 nucleotides: TGCGCCAGCAGGGGGGGGAGGGCCTACCCCGAGGGTACCGGGGAGCTGTTTTTT.